The 10 T cell receptor beta chains presented below share a single source sample, sequenced in a study of CXCR4 blockade with PD-1 therapy in pancreatic cancer. Clones were read by immunoSEQ multiplex PCR, and TCRdb kept only the in-frame ones, dropping some. The sample yields about 7,400 clones, 50% to 75% seen once. Input material: tumor tissue. These receptors all come from a human donor with pancreatic ductal adenocarcinoma.

The chain joins TRBV10-2 to TRBJ2-3; 9 bases match TRBD1. Trimming at V came to 0 bases and at J to 5 bases, leaving 3 bases not matched to a gene. The germline CDR1 and CDR2 sequences are WSHSY and SAAADI. This CDR3 comprises 15 residues. The DNA for the CDR3 is TGCGCCAGCAGTGAGTCGGGACAGGGAGGAGATACGCAGTATTTT. Protein product: CASSESGQGGDTQYF.

This clone qualifies as medium-sized. The chain combines TRBV23-1 with TRBJ2-5; D unclear. TRBV23-1 counts as an open reading frame of uncertain function. Trimming left V 6 bases short and J 3 bases short, with 11 bases between. The length of the CDR3 is 13 residues. In DNA form, the CDR3 reads TGCGCCAGCAGCCGAGAAAGGGAAGAGACCCAGTACTTC. This encodes CASSREREETQYF.

The V call is TRBV15, the J call TRBJ2-3, with 10 bases lining up with TRBD2. Germline CDR1 and CDR2: LNHNV and YYDKDF (reference sequence). The V and J ends lost 3 bases and 3 bases, in that order; junction bases with no gene match: 6. The CDR3 runs 16 residues. CDR3 sequence reads: CATSRRVSGRTDTQYF. The DNA of the CDR3 is TGTGCCACCAGCAGGAGGGTTAGCGGGAGGACAGATACGCAGTATTTT. Full variable domain (outside the CDR3, taken from reference TRBV15 and TRBJ2-3): DAMVIQNPRYQVTQFGKPVTLSCSQTLNHNVMYWYQQKSSQAPKLLFHYYDKDFNNEADTPDNFQSRRPNTSFCFLDIRSPGLGDTAMYLCATSRRVSGRTDTQYFGPGTRLTVL.

The rearrangement joins TRBV28 to TRBJ1-5; the D is unclear. CDR1 and CDR2 (germline): MDHEN, SYDVKM. CDR3 length: 13 amino acids. The ends were cut back, 7 bases at V and 1 base at J, with 8 bases in the middle. CDR3 in DNA: TGTGCCAGCACCCACGGGAGCAATCAGCCCCAGCATTTT. Encoded protein: CASTHGSNQPQHF.

V usage is TRBV15 and J usage is TRBJ1-2, with D possibly being TRBD1 (5 bases). The CDR3 length is 14 residues. Trimming cost V 0 bases and J 8 bases, with 13 bases left between them. Germline V gives CDR1 LNHNV, CDR2 YYDKDF (reference sequence). CDR3 protein: CATSRDLGLAGYTF. Here the CDR3 DNA reads TGTGCCACCAGCAGAGATCTGGGACTTGCCGGCTACACCTTC.

Comments on this clone: The missing CDR3 end, 1 residue past where the read stops, is filled in from the germline J gene. The genes are TRBV6-1 and TRBJ2-7; D may be TRBD1 (6 bases). CDR1 MNHNS and CDR2 SASEGT come from the germline V gene. The CDR3 is 13 amino acids. Trimming shortened V by 1 base and J by 6 bases, and 10 bases separated the two germline ends. The CDR3 here is CASSEGTVGEQYF. The CDR3 DNA, read in part, is TGTGCCAGCAGTGAAGGGACAGTCGGCGAGCAGTAC.

The chain links TRBV19 to TRBJ2-3, with 8 bases identical to TRBD1. The CDR3 is 15 amino acids. The germline CDR1 and CDR2 sequences are LNHDA and SQIVND (reference sequence). J gave up 6 bases and V 6 bases, and 11 bases lay outside the gene matches. CDR3 DNA: TGTGCCAGTAGCCCGGGACAGGTTAGTGGGGATACGCAGTATTTT. Protein product: CASSPGQVSGDTQYF. Full variable domain (remainder filled in from reference TRBV19 and TRBJ2-3): DGGITQSPKYLFRKEGQNVTLSCEQNLNHDAMYWYRQDPGQGLRLIYYSQIVNDFQKGDIAEGYSVSREKKESFPLTVTSAQKNPTAFYLCASSPGQVSGDTQYFGPGTRLTVL.

The chain joins TRBV4-1 to TRBJ1-5; D not certain. V lost 4 bases and J lost 0, with 7 bases in between. Germline V gene data show CDR1 as MGHRA and CDR2 as YSYEKL. The CDR3 totals 14 residues. The CDR3 DNA reads as TGCGCCAGCAGCCCTCATGGTAGCAATCAGCCCCAGCATTTT. Translating gives CASSPHGSNQPQHF.

In its sample, this clone was seen a few times. This chain connects TRBV9 to TRBJ2-7; D might be TRBD2 (6 bases). The CDR3 has 12 residues. Germline loops: CDR1 SGDLS, CDR2 YYNGEE. V lost 3 bases and J 7 bases, leaving 11 bases between the germline ends. The CDR3 DNA is TGTGCCAGCAGCGCGGGGGAATCAGAGCAGTACTTC. Protein sequence: CASSAGESEQYF.

This clone was recorded only once. The rearrangement joins TRBV19 to TRBJ2-7; D unclear. CDR1 LNHDA and CDR2 SQIVND come from the germline V gene (reference sequence). This CDR3 contains 12 residues. With 9 bases removed from V and 3 bases from J, the gap between germline ends came to 12 bases. DNA of the CDR3: TGTGCCAGCCGGGCCGAGGACTACGAGCAGTACTTC. Its translation: CASRAEDYEQYF.